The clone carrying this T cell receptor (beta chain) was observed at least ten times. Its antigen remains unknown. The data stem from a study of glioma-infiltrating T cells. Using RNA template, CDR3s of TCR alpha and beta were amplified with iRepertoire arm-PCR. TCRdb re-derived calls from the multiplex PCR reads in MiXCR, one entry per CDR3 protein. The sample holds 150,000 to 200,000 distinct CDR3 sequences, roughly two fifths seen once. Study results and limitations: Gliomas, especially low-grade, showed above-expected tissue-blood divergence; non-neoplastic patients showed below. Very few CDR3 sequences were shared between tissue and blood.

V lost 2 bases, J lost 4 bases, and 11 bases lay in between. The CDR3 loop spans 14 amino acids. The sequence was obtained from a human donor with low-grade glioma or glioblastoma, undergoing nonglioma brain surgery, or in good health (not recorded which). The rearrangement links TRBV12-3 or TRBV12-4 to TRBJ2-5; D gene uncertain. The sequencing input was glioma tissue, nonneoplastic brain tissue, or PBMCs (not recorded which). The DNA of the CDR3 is TGTGCCAGCAGTTTATATCCCCCCCCAGAGACCCAGTACTTC. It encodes CASSLYPPPETQYF.